This T cell receptor (beta chain) is from a study of regulatory T cells in long-lasting Graves disease (dated by TCRdb to about 2021). With regard to the full study: Antithyroid drugs had been taken for less than 3 months by newly diagnosed Graves' disease patients. Patients with persistent Graves' disease were compared with patients with newly diagnosed Graves' disease using TCR sequencing and RNA sequencing of peripheral blood. The study took place in China and was registered as a clinical trial. A total of about 33 samples underwent TCR sequencing, from around 13 patients with persistent Graves' disease and approximately 20 patients with newly diagnosed Graves' disease. What the authors observed across the whole study: Compared with newly diagnosed patients, persistent Graves' disease patients had lower TCR Shannon entropy and fewer highly expanded clones, which suggests clonal expansion. Patients with persistent disease shared more public clonotypes (about 2,700) than newly diagnosed patients did (more than 900). Sequencing and analysis were limited to the TCR beta chain. The small sample size was acknowledged by the authors as a limitation that may reduce accuracy. TRBV28, TRBJ1-2 and TRBJ2-5 were preferentially used in persistent disease, while TRBV20-1 and TRBJ2-1 were favored in newly diagnosed disease. Peripheral blood alone was examined, since thyroid tissue, which constituted the primary lesion, could not be accessed.

Read against the paper, the sample's time point label means: newly diagnosed GD, antithyroid drugs for less than 3 months. For both TCR sequencing and RNA sequencing, RNA was extracted from PBMCs using TRIzol. Graves' disease was diagnosed according to American Thyroid Association guidelines. Recruitment of patients was carried out at an endocrinology department in Xi'an, China. Each patient gave roughly 8.4 milliliters of peripheral blood, collected in an EDTA anticoagulant tube. PBMCs were isolated by Ficoll Paque Plus density gradient separation without further T cell sorting. An Agilent 2100 Bioanalyzer and agarose gel were used to check RNA quality, while a NanoDrop 2000 measured RNA concentration. Via the germline V gene (reference sequence), CDR1 is SEHNR and CDR2 FQNEAQ. V gives up 5 bases and J gives up 6 bases, and the segment between their germline ends measures 16 bases. The CDR3, from cysteine to phenylalanine, totals 15 residues. The kept DNA is CDR3 alone, 45 bases in frame from the first base.

Libraries were made using multiplex PCR. The run used an Illumina HiSeq 4000. CDR3 regions were amplified by Arm-PCR with iRepertoire HTBI primers to construct TCR beta libraries. Before sequencing, the PCR products went through gel purification. As for the original processing: Gene usage analysis of CDR3 amino acid clonotypes relied on the 55 to 80 TRBV and about 13 TRBJ segments identified across samples. Filtered high-quality paired reads were merged into contigs using COPE and FqMerger. BLAST was used to align contigs to the IMGT TRBV, TRBD and TRBJ reference genes, and CDR3 was defined following IMGT. Any clonotype with a frequency above 0.1% was counted as a highly expanded clone. Shannon entropy was used to measure repertoire diversity, and the Gini coefficient was used to measure V-J evenness. A clonotype was considered public if more than one individual shared it. The public reads were reprocessed in TCRdb via fastp at Q25 and MiXCR, keeping in-frame beta chains. Under each unique CDR3 protein, matching rows form one entry showing the most common genes and DNA. The V and J calls here are based on TCRdb, not the publication. Across this sample there are roughly 500,000 distinct CDR3 sequences, with 14% seen only once. The ten largest clones represent approximately 15% of the sample.

This clonotype was counted at least ten times. Its binding antigen is unknown. No much larger clone exists at a distance of one base, and base qualities are not known. This sample also appeared in a second study, on T cells in Graves' hyperthyroidism and ophthalmopathy. As that second paper reports: A patient counted as having stable Graves' hyperthyroidism if no progression to ophthalmopathy occurred over 18 months of follow-up. Hyperthyroidism patients were newly diagnosed, had a disease duration of under 2 months, and were aged 18 to 65 years. Patients with uncontrolled infections, other autoimmune diseases, pregnancy or lactation were excluded. Clinical symptoms, serum thyroxine and TRAb, thyroid ultrasound, and orbital computed tomography formed the basis for the diagnoses. A first-round RT-PCR of the TCR CDR3 used the HTBI primer set with the Qiagen OneStep RT-PCR kit. Most expanded thyroid clonotypes (frequency above 0.001) were also detected in blood, suggesting blood repertoires may reflect thyroid immune responses. A 13 V-J signature model separated ophthalmopathy from stable hyperthyroidism, with just over 85% sensitivity and 81.08% specificity in cross-validation and 80%/75% in testing. In validation, progression to ophthalmopathy was predicted by the model with roughly 71% sensitivity and 72.22% specificity, a median of approximately 7.1 months before onset. TCR V-J signatures able to tell the groups apart were searched for in a discovery cohort of more than 90 patients, of whom 43 had Graves' ophthalmopathy and roughly 58 had stable Graves' hyperthyroidism. Whether ophthalmopathy could be predicted prospectively was tested in an independent validation cohort made up of under 20 hyperthyroidism patients plus 17 patients who later progressed to ophthalmopathy. The approximately 90 discovery patients were divided at random into training and test sets in a 7:3 ratio. Thyroid tissue and blood T-cell repertoires from more than five Graves' hyperthyroidism patients were also compared in the study. After sampling, hyperthyroidism patients received methimazole starting at 30 mg daily, and ophthalmopathy patients received high-dose intravenous methylprednisolone. A second multiplex PCR round built the libraries, followed by size selection and purification. Paired-end sequencing of the libraries was performed with 100 bp reads on an Illumina HiSeq2000. SOAPnuke was used to process the raw data, removing reads that contained adapters or uncalled bases, had a mean Phred below 15, or lacked an exact match to the constant primer or identifier. High-quality paired reads were merged with COPE v1.2.5, and unique nucleotide sequences were defined as clonotypes. MiTCR v1.1 was used to align the clonotypes against IMGT TRBV, TRBD and TRBJ reference segments. The analysis included only V-J combinations with a frequency above 0.0001, which together covered about 99% of the repertoires. A TCS score was defined as the ratio of F50 (clonal expansion) to E x V (chaos), with BLOSUM62-based TCRdist applied between CDR3 peptides within each V-J. Welch's t-statistics and random forest reduced roughly 540 V-J features to 10 to 15, which were used in a naive Bayes classifier (R e1071). No statistical method was used to fix the sample size in advance, and group allocation was not hidden from the investigators. According to the paper, TCR Vbeta CDR3 sequencing was carried out on approximately 140 peripheral blood samples, which came from approximately 41 ophthalmopathy, 70 to 80 hyperthyroidism and approximately 17 progressor patients.

Sequencing was performed on peripheral blood mononuclear cells (PBMCs), taken at new diagnosis, from a patient treated with antithyroid drugs. The receptor chain draws on TRBV7-9 and TRBJ1-4; the D gene cannot be resolved reliably. This TCR derives from a woman in her forties or fifties with Graves disease. Donor details come from another sample of the same person, matched by shared clones. The CDR3 region: CASSPGEGIYEKLFF. The bases are TGTGCCAGCAGCCCTGGTGAAGGGATATATGAAAAACTGTTTTTT.